These 30 T cell receptor beta chains share one sample of origin, sequenced in a study of blood T cell repertoires in COVID-19. Sequenced by immunoSEQ multiplex PCR; TCRdb stores in-frame clones only, minus some. The data contain roughly 500,000 clones, 75% to 90% of them singletons. The sequencing input was peripheral blood. These receptors originate from a man aged 18 to 30 with COVID-19, enrolled during active disease.

This chain links TRBV6-5 with TRBJ2-5; 9 nucleotides agree with TRBD2. The V gene end was trimmed by 8 bases and the J gene end by 12 bases; junction bases not matched to a gene: 7. The CDR3 consists of 11 residues. CDR1 and CDR2 from the germline V gene are MNHEY and SVGAGI. The DNA for the CDR3 is TGTGCCAGCGGAATAGCGGGGGCCAAGTACTTC. Translating gives CASGIAGAKYF.

In this sample, this clone turned up a few times. V is TRBV15 and J is TRBJ1-5; no firm D call. Deletions cut 0 bases from V and 6 bases from J, with 3 bases between. The CDR3 has 12 amino acids. Germline loops: CDR1 LNHNV, CDR2 YYDKDF (reference sequence). Here the CDR3 reads CATSRDRQPQHF. The CDR3 DNA reads TGTGCCACCAGCAGAGATCGTCAGCCCCAGCATTTT.

The chain's CDR3 is CASSREQGASGYNEQFF. CDR3 bases: TGCGCCAGCAGCCGCGAGCAGGGGGCTAGCGGATACAATGAGCAGTTCTTC. This sequence joins TRBV4-1 and TRBJ2-1; maybe TRBD1 (8 bases). The CDR3 is made up of 17 amino acids. Germline values: CDR1 MGHRA, CDR2 YSYEKL. Trimming removed 4 bases at V and 4 bases at J, with 20 bases between.

V and J are TRBV11-2 and TRBJ2-5, with a weak D call TRBD1 (6 bases). V was clipped by 5 bases and J by 5 bases, with 15 bases between them. CDR3 length: 14 amino acids. The germline V gene encodes CDR1 SGHAT and CDR2 FQNNGV. CDR3 sequence: CASSAFRGGETQYF. The CDR3, as DNA: TGTGCCAGCAGCGCTTTCAGGGGTGGGGAGACCCAGTACTTC.

The count of this clone is one. The same CDR3 can be traced to other DNA sequences in this sample. This chain connects TRBV4-2 to TRBJ2-4; D is possibly TRBD1 (6 bases). Germline CDR1 is LGHNA and CDR2 is YNFKEQ. This CDR3 region has 16 residues. Trimming removed 0 bases at V and 1 base at J, with 10 bases between. The CDR3 loop reads CASSQEQGLAKNIQYF. The CDR3 DNA sequence: TGTGCCAGCAGCCAAGAACAGGGCTTGGCCAAAAACATTCAGTACTTC.

This chain connects TRBV4-1 to TRBJ2-3; TRBD2 might be the D (5 bases). Germline-derived CDR1 and CDR2 are MGHRA and YSYEKL. V was cut by 3 bases and J by 6 bases, with 10 bases left in between. The CDR3 is made up of 13 amino acids. CDR3 sequence reads: CASSQTRADTQYF. The CDR3 bases are TGCGCCAGCAGCCAGACGAGGGCCGATACGCAGTATTTT.

The chain carries TRBV5-4 and TRBJ1-1, with 8 bases fitting TRBD1. The CDR3 sequence is 17 residues long. J was trimmed by 0 bases and V by 4 bases; bases with no gene match: 11. Germline CDR1 is SGHNT and CDR2 is YYREEE (reference sequence). The CDR3 sequence is CASSEGYRGTLNTEAFF. The CDR3 coding sequence is TGTGCCAGCAGCGAGGGATACAGGGGGACTTTGAACACTGAAGCTTTCTTT. The full variable domain, with the rest looked up from reference TRBV5-4 and TRBJ1-1, is ETGVTQSPTHLIKTRGQQVTLRCSSQSGHNTVSWYQQALGQGPQFIFQYYREEENGRGNFPPRFSGLQFPNYSSELNVNALELDDSALYLCASSEGYRGTLNTEAFFGQGTRLTVV.

V usage is TRBV15 and J usage is TRBJ2-7; D possibly corresponds to TRBD2 (6 bases). The CDR3 extends over 15 amino acids. V dropped 3 bases and J dropped 3 bases, with 15 bases sitting between them. CDR1 is LNHNV, CDR2 YYDKDF, per germline (reference sequence). The CDR3 nucleotides are TGTGCCACCAGCAGCCTGAGCGGGCCCGACTACGAGCAGTACTTC. Translation: CATSSLSGPDYEQYF.

The chain employs TRBV7-9 and TRBJ2-2; D unresolved. The CDR3 loop spans 14 amino acids. Trimming shortened V by 3 bases and J by 0 bases, and 5 bases separated the two germline ends. Germline V gene lookup returns CDR1 SEHNR and CDR2 FQNEAQ (reference sequence). CDR3 sequence reads: CASSFSTNTGELFF. The CDR3 nucleotides are TGTGCCAGCAGCTTTAGCACGAACACCGGGGAGCTGTTTTTT.

The chain recombines TRBV7-9 with TRBJ2-1, with D tentatively TRBD1 (6 bases). This CDR3 contains 15 residues. Germline lookup yields CDR1 SEHNR and CDR2 FQNEAQ (reference sequence). Deletions cut 3 bases from V and 4 bases from J, with 13 bases between. CDR3 protein: CASSFREGVYNEQFF. The DNA for the CDR3 is TGTGCCAGCAGCTTCCGTGAGGGGGTATACAATGAGCAGTTCTTC. The variable domain in full, completed from reference TRBV7-9 and TRBJ2-1, reads DTGVSQNPRHKITKRGQNVTFRCDPISEHNRLYWYRQTLGQGPEFLTYFQNEAQLEKSRLLSDRFSAERPKGSFSTLEIQRTEQGDSAMYLCASSFREGVYNEQFFGPGTRLTVL.

The V and J genes are TRBV12-3 or TRBV12-4 and TRBJ1-5; a weak D match, TRBD1 (5 bases). V lost 6 bases, J lost 6 bases, and 12 bases lay in between. CDR3 length equals 13 residues. The CDR3 loop reads CASSGGVGQPQHF. The CDR3 nucleotides read TGTGCCAGCAGCGGAGGGGTTGGTCAGCCCCAGCATTTT.

In its sample, this clone was seen once. V is TRBV6-5 and J is TRBJ2-3; D is uncertain. Per the germline V gene, CDR1 is MNHEY and CDR2 is SVGAGI. Deletions cut 6 bases from V and 3 bases from J, with 7 bases between. CDR3 length equals 12 residues. CDR3 amino acids: CASSSGTDTQYF. DNA of the CDR3: TGTGCCAGCAGCTCGGGTACAGATACGCAGTATTTT.

The sample holds a few counts of this clone. This rearrangement joins TRBV5-1 to TRBJ2-1; weak D call: TRBD2 (5 bases). In germline, CDR1 is SGHRS, CDR2 YFSETQ. CDR3 size: 13 residues. V lost 5 bases to trimming and J lost 8 bases, with 14 bases between them. This CDR3 reads CASSVRGFDEQFF. DNA for the CDR3: TGCGCCAGCAGTGTTCGGGGTTTCGATGAGCAGTTCTTC.

The V gene is TRBV5-4, the J gene TRBJ2-3; 7 positions agree with TRBD1. Germline V gives CDR1 SGHNT, CDR2 YYREEE (reference sequence). V trimming: 3 bases; J trimming: 0 bases; junction bases outside the gene matches: 4. CDR3 length: 15 amino acids. DNA of the CDR3: TGTGCCAGCAGCTACACGACAGGGAGCACAGATACGCAGTATTTT. Translation: CASSYTTGSTDTQYF.

J is TRBJ2-1 and V is TRBV11-1, with 9 bases lining up with TRBD2. This CDR3 is built from 14 residues. Germline loops: CDR1 SGHAT, CDR2 FQDESV (reference sequence). The V gene end was trimmed by 5 bases and the J gene end by 7 bases; junction bases not matched to a gene: 6. The CDR3 protein is CASSRWREGNEQFF. The CDR3 coding sequence is TGTGCCAGCAGCCGCTGGCGGGAGGGTAATGAGCAGTTCTTC. The full variable domain, rest sourced from reference TRBV11-1 and TRBJ2-1, is EAEVAQSPRYKITEKSQAVAFWCDPISGHATLYWYRQILGQGPELLVQFQDESVVDDSQLPKDRFSAERLKGVDSTLKIQPAELGDSAMYLCASSRWREGNEQFFGPGTRLTVL.

This clone was recorded once. CDR3 nucleotide sequence: TGCGCCAGCAGCTTGGAGGGGCCCACCGGGGAGCTGTTTTTT. This sequence encodes CASSLEGPTGELFF. This rearrangement joins TRBV5-1 to TRBJ2-2, with D possibly matching TRBD1 (5 bases). Trimming pared 0 bases from V and 4 bases from J, leaving 7 bases between. This CDR3 spans 14 amino acids. Looked up from germline, CDR1 is SGHRS and CDR2 is YFSETQ.

This chain connects TRBV5-1 to TRBJ2-2; the D gene is possibly TRBD1 (6 bases). CDR1 is SGHRS and CDR2 is YFSETQ in the germline V gene. The CDR3 loop spans 15 amino acids. Trimming cost V 4 bases and J 5 bases, with 15 bases left between them. CDR3 coding DNA: TGCGCCAGCAGCCCTGGAACCCAGGGGACCGGGGAGCTGTTTTTT. This sequence encodes CASSPGTQGTGELFF.

The chain combines TRBV11-3 with TRBJ1-1; D gene ambiguous. The CDR3 runs 13 residues. V was clipped by 6 bases and J by 1 base, with 9 bases between them. CDR1 is SGHNT and CDR2 is YENEEA in the germline V gene. The CDR3, as DNA: TGTGCCAGCAGTCGACACGCGAACACTGAAGCTTTCTTT. Protein product: CASSRHANTEAFF.

The J gene is TRBJ2-2, the V gene TRBV5-6, with 9 bases fitting TRBD1. Losses at the gene ends were 0 bases for V and 4 bases for J; bases not matched to a gene: 4. This CDR3 region has 16 residues. The germline gives CDR1 SGHDT, CDR2 YYEEEE. The CDR3 protein is CASSLANRGRTGELFF. The DNA of the CDR3 is TGTGCCAGCAGCTTGGCAAACAGGGGGCGCACCGGGGAGCTGTTTTTT.

This chain joins TRBV21-1 and TRBJ1-2; the tabulated D call, TRBD1, remains unverified against the DNA. TRBV21-1 is a pseudogene segment. The CDR3 runs to 20 residues. CDR3 in amino acids: CAIVPGQGDKKYPGHYGYTF. The DNA of the CDR3 is TGTGCCATCGTGCCGGGACAGGGGGACAAGAAGTACCCCGGTCATTATGGCTACACCTTC.

The V gene is TRBV4-1, the J gene TRBJ1-2; TRBD1 is a possible D gene (5 bases). Deletions cut 1 base from V and 4 bases from J, with 13 bases between. CDR1 is MGHRA, CDR2 YSYEKL, per germline. This CDR3 contains 15 residues. Here the CDR3 DNA reads TGCGCCAGCAGCCAAGGTGGGGGGGACCTCTATGGCTACACCTTC. Its translation: CASSQGGGDLYGYTF.

J is TRBJ1-5 and V is TRBV18; TRBD1 agrees at 8 bases. CDR1 is KGHSH, CDR2 LQKENI, per germline. CDR3 size: 16 residues. J was trimmed by 6 bases and V by 3 bases; bases with no gene match: 10. CDR3 in DNA: TGTGCCAGCTCACCTGGGGACAGGAGGGTCGGTCAGCCCCAGCATTTT. Amino acids: CASSPGDRRVGQPQHF.

This clone was recorded once. This chain uses TRBV14 with TRBJ1-2; D is perhaps TRBD1 (5 bases). Deletions cut 6 bases from V and 0 bases from J, with 8 bases between. CDR1 is SGHDN and CDR2 is FVKESK in the germline V gene. CDR3 length equals 13 residues. The CDR3 loop reads CASSSGANYGYTF. CDR3 DNA: TGTGCCAGCAGTTCGGGGGCTAACTATGGCTACACCTTC.

CDR3 in amino acids: CASRRTSGGRGETQYF. The CDR3 nucleotides are TGTGCCAGCAGAAGGACTAGCGGGGGTCGCGGAGAGACCCAGTACTTC. The chain is built from TRBV27 and TRBJ2-5; the match to TRBD2 covers 13 bases. The CDR3 covers 16 residues. Losses at the gene ends were 6 bases for V and 4 bases for J; bases not matched to a gene: 8. Germline V CDR1 and CDR2: MNHEY, SMNVEV (reference sequence).

The chain links TRBV4-1 to TRBJ2-3, with a weak D call TRBD1 (5 bases). The CDR3 length is 14 residues. Deletions cut 4 bases from V and 2 bases from J, with 10 bases between. Germline assignment: CDR1 MGHRA and CDR2 YSYEKL. The CDR3 loop is CASSRSRATDTQYF. The CDR3 nucleotides are TGCGCCAGCAGCCGCTCCAGGGCCACAGATACGCAGTATTTT.

This chain connects TRBV5-1 to TRBJ2-6; D perhaps matches TRBD2 (6 bases). The V gene's germline CDR1 is SGHRS and CDR2 YFSETQ. The CDR3 runs 17 residues. V lost 2 bases, J lost 2 bases, and 14 bases lay in between. The CDR3 protein is CASSFSPGGAGANVLTF. The CDR3 coding sequence is TGCGCCAGCAGCTTTTCCCCCGGCGGGGCTGGGGCCAACGTCCTGACTTTC. The whole variable domain, filled in from reference TRBV5-1 and TRBJ2-6, reads KAGVTQTPRYLIKTRGQQVTLSCSPISGHRSVSWYQQTPGQGLQFLFEYFSETQRNKGNFPGRFSGRQFSNSRSEMNVSTLELGDSALYLCASSFSPGGAGANVLTFGAGSRLTVL.

The chain couples TRBV2 to TRBJ1-6, with 9 positions matching TRBD1. J was trimmed by 8 bases and V by 6 bases; bases with no gene match: 5. CDR1 SNHLY and CDR2 FYNNEI come from the germline V gene. The CDR3 has 14 residues. The CDR3 here is CASSAGTGYSPLHF. The CDR3 DNA reads as TGTGCCAGCAGCGCAGGGACAGGGTATTCACCCCTCCACTTT.

V usage is TRBV7-8 and J usage is TRBJ2-3; a possible D gene is TRBD2 (5 bases). This CDR3 is built from 16 residues. V shed 7 bases and J shed 0 bases, with 17 bases lying between them. CDR1 is SGHVS, CDR2 FQNEAQ, per germline. The CDR3 loop reads CASNQKGAFSTDTQYF. CDR3 bases: TGTGCCAGCAACCAAAAGGGAGCGTTCAGCACAGATACGCAGTATTTT.

This chain uses TRBV18 with TRBJ2-7, with 8 bases fitting TRBD1. Germline V CDR1 and CDR2: KGHSH, LQKENI. V lost 3 bases to trimming and J lost 4 bases; unmatched junction nucleotides: 11. The CDR3 runs to 16 residues. In DNA, the CDR3 is TGTGCCAGCTCACCGGGGGTCGGACAGGGTGGATACGAGCAGTACTTC. Translation: CASSPGVGQGGYEQYF.

The rearrangement joins TRBV27 to TRBJ1-5, with D perhaps matching TRBD1 (6 bases). CDR1 is MNHEY and CDR2 is SMNVEV in the germline V gene (reference sequence). Between the trimmed V and J ends, which lost 5 bases and 0 bases, there was a span of 11 bases. The length of the CDR3 is 15 residues. CDR3 sequence: CASSETGFSNQPQHF. The CDR3 bases are TGTGCCAGCAGTGAAACAGGGTTTAGCAATCAGCCCCAGCATTTT.